Included here is one TCR beta chain sequence, with context. Its cognate antigen is unknown. Triplicates of around 300,000 cells were sorted from each CD8+ T cell subset. The data are from a study of CXCR3-negative and CXCR3-positive naive CD8 T cells. At the level of the study: Summed over all libraries, TRB reads came to 110 million to 150 million, with about 1.5 +/- 0.3 million per library.

Study results and caveats: Unlike memory cells, which differed, naive CXCR3-negative and CXCR3-positive cells had similar TRBV-TRBJ usage.

5' RACE that incorporated UMI labels was used to prepare the TRB cDNA libraries. Each CDR3 protein gets one entry in TCRdb, which reprocessed the 5' RACE reads and gives no DNA. The listing contains 100,000 or so distinct CDR3 sequences. The specimen was naive CXCR3- CD8+ T cells from blood. As to subset: CD45RO-CCR7+CD27+CD95- naive CD8+ T cells lacking CXCR3 (TNR3-). The TCR sequence derives from a human donor in good health. Some clones in this sample may be carry-over from other donors' samples.

The CDR3 loop is CATSRDLDLSSYNEQFF. The rearrangement uses TRBV15 and TRBJ2-1. From germline, CDR1 is LNHNV and CDR2 YYDKDF (reference sequence). This CDR3 is built from 17 residues.